What follows describes a single T cell receptor (beta chain). TCR beta rearrangements were amplified from peripheral blood genomic DNA. The germline gives CDR1 MNHEY, CDR2 SVGAGI. The CDR3 consists of 14 residues. The V end lost 0 bases, the J end lost 2 bases, and 7 bases lay between the germline ends. The sample belongs to a study of T cell repertoires in aging, cancer and after chemotherapy. TRB rearrangements spanning V, D and J were amplified using mixed TRB-A/B primers. Each CDR3 protein is one row after TCRdb ran MiXCR on the multiplex PCR reads. Here the sample spans roughly 7,500 distinct CDR3 sequences, 30% being singletons.

Material: blood. This sequence was found in a human donor with a blood cancer. The chain recombines TRBV6-5 with TRBJ2-5; D is ambiguous. This CDR3 is CASSYSLGQETQYF. Written as DNA, the CDR3 is TGTGCCAGCAGTTACTCCCTAGGGCAAGAGACCCAGTACTTC.